The clone carrying this T cell receptor (beta chain) was seen many times. No antigen is known for it. This specimen belongs to a study of molecular identifiers for immune sequencing clone quantification. Looking at the study overall: The replicates split RNA from roughly 20,000 or 100,000 naive CD8 cells five ways and sequenced four. Findings and limits, study-wide: Clones exceeding 20 RNA copies carried over 98% of effector molecules but under 1% of naive-cell molecules.

The CDR3 sequence is 14 residues long. Per germline, CDR1 LNHDA and CDR2 SQIVND (reference sequence). The V and J ends lost 4 bases and 3 bases, in that order; junction bases with no gene match: 6. Preparation of the bulk TCR libraries relied on previously described methods and listed TCR primers. TCRdb passed the PCR reads through MiXCR, listing each CDR3 protein once. The sample lists a few hundred thousand distinct CDR3 sequences; roughly 25% were seen once. Sorting recovered naive CD8 T cells on a CD8+CD4-CCR7+CD45RA+ profile. The sample taken for sequencing was naive CD8+ T cells from blood, with Jurkat cell RNA spiked in. As to subset: FACS-sorted CD8+CD4-CCR7+CD45RA+ naive T cells. V and J are TRBV19 and TRBJ2-7, with TRBD1 identical over 7 bases. This receptor was obtained from a human donor in good health. Some libraries in this study had Jurkat cell RNA spiked in. The CDR3 region is CASSTGTAHYEQYF. In nucleotides, the CDR3 is TGTGCCAGTAGTACAGGGACAGCACACTACGAGCAGTACTTC.